The 29 T cell receptor beta chains presented below share a single source sample, sequenced in a study of CD8+CD57+ T cells in acquired aplastic anemia. Investigators profiled TCR beta VDJ and CDR3 from genomic DNA template. TCRdb re-called the reads with MiXCR, one entry per CDR3 protein. The sample lists fewer than 70,000 distinct CDR3 sequences, roughly half seen once, with around 8% in the top ten. The sequencing sample was made of sorted CD4+, CD8+, or CD8+CD57+ T cells (not recorded which) from PBMCs. These receptors originate from a human donor in good health, serving as a control.

The chain joins TRBV2 to TRBJ1-3; tentatively, D is TRBD1 (5 bases). CDR1 SNHLY and CDR2 FYNNEI come from the germline V gene. V was clipped by 6 bases and J by 2 bases, with 8 bases between them. This CDR3 spans 13 amino acids. CDR3 DNA: TGTGCCAGCAGCGGGGGAACTGGAAACACCATATATTTT. This codes for CASSGGTGNTIYF.

This clonotype was seen many times. The chain recombines TRBV19 with TRBJ1-1; D is uncertain. V was cut by 3 bases and J by 1 base, with 0 bases left in between. CDR3 length: 11 residues. Germline CDR1 is LNHDA and CDR2 is SQIVND (reference sequence). This CDR3 reads CASSMNTEAFF. The DNA for the CDR3 is TGTGCCAGTAGTATGAACACTGAAGCTTTCTTT. The whole variable domain, filled in from reference TRBV19 and TRBJ1-1, reads DGGITQSPKYLFRKEGQNVTLSCEQNLNHDAMYWYRQDPGQGLRLIYYSQIVNDFQKGDIAEGYSVSREKKESFPLTVTSAQKNPTAFYLCASSMNTEAFFGQGTRLTVV.

V gene TRBV7-9 combines with J gene TRBJ1-1; no clear D gene. V was clipped by 6 bases and J by 3 bases, with 11 bases between them. The germline V gene has CDR1 SEHNR and CDR2 FQNEAQ (reference sequence). CDR3 length equals 13 residues. The CDR3 spells CASSLSRDTEAFF. CDR3 nucleotides: TGTGCCAGCAGTCTATCCCGCGACACTGAAGCTTTCTTT.

This clonotype was counted ten times or more. This rearrangement joins TRBV20-1 to TRBJ1-4; D may be TRBD1 (5 bases). V dropped 3 bases and J dropped 3 bases, with 11 bases sitting between them. Per the germline V gene, CDR1 is DFQATT and CDR2 is SNEGSKA (reference sequence). CDR3 length equals 14 residues. Here the CDR3 DNA reads TGCAGTGCTAGGCACAGGCTGTCTAATGAAAAACTGTTTTTT. Translation: CSARHRLSNEKLFF.

Ten or more counts support this clonotype. The J gene is TRBJ2-1, the V gene TRBV20-1; no firm D call. Per the germline V gene, CDR1 is DFQATT and CDR2 is SNEGSKA (reference sequence). The CDR3 is 16 amino acids. Trimming removed 6 bases from V and 4 bases from J, with 22 bases in between. This CDR3 is CSAKIDGQEFYNEQFF. The CDR3, as DNA: TGCAGTGCCAAAATCGACGGGCAGGAGTTTTACAATGAGCAGTTCTTC.

The table lists this clonotype with many counts. The gene calls are TRBV27 and TRBJ1-6, with 7 bases lining up with TRBD1. The CDR3 contains 14 residues. Losses at the gene ends were 3 bases for V and 6 bases for J; bases not matched to a gene: 2. Looked up from germline, CDR1 is MNHEY and CDR2 is SMNVEV (reference sequence). The CDR3 loop is CASSFQGVNSPLHF. The CDR3 DNA reads as TGTGCCAGCAGTTTCCAGGGGGTTAATTCACCCCTCCACTTT.

This clonotype occurred a few times. This chain connects TRBV29-1 to TRBJ1-2, with TRBD1 matching 9 bases. V shed 3 bases and J 4 bases; nucleotides not matched to a gene: 6. Germline-derived CDR1 and CDR2 are SQVTM and ANQGSEA. The CDR3 totals 14 residues. CDR3 DNA sequence: TGCAGCGTTGATTTTGGACAGGGGAGCTATGGCTACACCTTC. Protein sequence: CSVDFGQGSYGYTF.

Concerning this clonotype itself: A much larger clone differs by one base, so this may be a read error. V usage is TRBV5-1 and J usage is TRBJ1-1; the match to TRBD1 covers 8 bases. Germline CDR1 SGHRS, CDR2 YFSETQ. With V trimmed by 0 bases and J by 0 bases, 10 bases remained unmatched. CDR3 length: 18 residues. CDR3 region: CASSLDQGAVSMNTEAFF. The CDR3 DNA sequence: TGCGCCAGCAGCTTGGACCAGGGGGCCGTCTCTATGAACACTGAAGCTTTCTTT.

This clonotype was observed a handful of times. The V gene is TRBV18, the J gene TRBJ2-7; 10 bases fit TRBD1. The CDR3 totals 16 residues. J lost 7 bases, V lost 6 bases, and 15 bases had no gene match. From germline, CDR1 is KGHSH and CDR2 LQKENI. The CDR3 protein is CASSHNGQGVLGEQYF. In DNA form, the CDR3 reads TGTGCCAGCTCTCACAACGGACAGGGGGTGTTAGGGGAGCAGTACTTC. The full variable domain, rest sourced from reference TRBV18 and TRBJ2-7, is NAGVMQNPRHLVRRRGQEARLRCSPMKGHSHVYWYRQLPEEGLKFMVYLQKENIIDESGMPKERFSAEFPKEGPSILRIQQVVRGDSAAYFCASSHNGQGVLGEQYFGPGTRLTVT.

The V call is TRBV24-1, the J call TRBJ2-7; possible D gene TRBD1, 5 bases. Looked up from germline, CDR1 is KGHDR and CDR2 is SFDVKD. V was clipped by 4 bases and J by 5 bases, with 17 bases between them. The CDR3 spans 15 residues. CDR3 nucleotide sequence: TGTGCCACCAGTGAACAAGAGGCAGGGATACACGAGCAGTACTTC. Its translation: CATSEQEAGIHEQYF.

This clonotype was observed a few times. A much larger clone lies a single base off, so this may be a read error. CDR3 coding DNA: TGTGCCAGCGGGACTAGCGGGAGTTACAATGAGCAGTACTTC. Translated: CASGTSGSYNEQYF. V gene TRBV6-1 combines with J gene TRBJ2-7; 14 bases align to TRBD2. Germline V lookup: CDR1 MNHNS, CDR2 SASEGT. Losses at the gene ends were 8 bases for V and 7 bases for J; bases not matched to a gene: 7. The CDR3 totals 14 residues.

The CDR3 DNA is TGCAGCGATACCAGGGGGGGCCTCTATGGCTACACCTTC. Translated: CSDTRGGLYGYTF. V and J are TRBV29-1 and TRBJ1-2, with 7 bases lining up with TRBD1. V gave up 7 bases and J gave up 4 bases; unmatched junction bases: 9. This CDR3 is built from 13 residues. Germline-derived CDR1 and CDR2 are SQVTM and ANQGSEA. Full variable domain (rest looked up from reference TRBV29-1 and TRBJ1-2): SAVISQKPSRDICQRGTSLTIQCQVDSQVTMMFWYRQQPGQSLTLIATANQGSEATYESGFVIDKFPISRPNLTFSTLTVSNMSPEDSSIYLCSDTRGGLYGYTFGSGTRLTVV.

This chain uses TRBV9 with TRBJ2-2; no clear D. CDR3 length: 14 residues. Trimming took 1 base from V and 1 from J, leaving 5 bases between them. Germline V gene data show CDR1 as SGDLS and CDR2 as YYNGEE. The CDR3: CASSVWWNTGELFF. The CDR3, as DNA: TGTGCCAGCAGCGTATGGTGGAACACCGGGGAGCTGTTTTTT.

The chain uses TRBV19 and TRBJ1-5; 7 nucleotides agree with TRBD1. Germline V gene sequence: CDR1 LNHDA, CDR2 SQIVND (reference sequence). This CDR3 is 19 amino acids long. The ends lost 5 bases at V and 0 bases at J; junction bases unmatched: 16. The CDR3 here is CASSGRQGPFGHSNQPQHF. DNA for the CDR3: TGTGCCAGTAGTGGCAGACAGGGCCCGTTTGGGCATAGCAATCAGCCCCAGCATTTT.

This clonotype was seen many times. The chain is built from TRBV6-6 and TRBJ1-1; no definite D call. CDR3 length: 17 residues. Germline CDR1 is MNHNY and CDR2 is SVGAGI (reference sequence). The germline V and J ends were trimmed by 2 bases and 3 bases, with 19 bases remaining between them. The CDR3 here is CASSYGWQAPEYTEAFF. For the CDR3, the DNA is TGTGCCAGCAGTTACGGGTGGCAGGCCCCAGAGTACACTGAAGCTTTCTTT.

The V gene is TRBV24-1, the J gene TRBJ2-1; TRBD2 aligns across 7 bases. J gave up 5 bases and V 12 bases, and 15 bases lay outside the gene matches. The CDR3 extends over 15 amino acids. Germline-derived CDR1 and CDR2 are KGHDR and SFDVKD. The CDR3: CAPLPARERHNEQFF. The DNA for the CDR3 is TGTGCCCCCCTGCCCGCGCGGGAGCGCCACAATGAGCAGTTCTTC.

This clonotype showed up many times. The chain couples TRBV19 to TRBJ2-1; 10 nucleotides agree with TRBD2. The CDR3 loop spans 15 amino acids. The V and J ends lost 2 bases and 4 bases, in that order; junction bases with no gene match: 2. Germline CDR1 reads LNHDA; CDR2 reads SQIVND (reference sequence). The CDR3 loop is CASSITSGEYNEQFF. The CDR3 DNA reads TGTGCCAGTAGTATAACTAGCGGGGAATACAATGAGCAGTTCTTC.

As to this clonotype: Germline and junction disagree at one end, which may indicate a read error. The rearrangement links TRBV25-1 to TRBJ1-6, with D tentatively TRBD1 (5 bases). This CDR3 is built from 15 residues. Germline lookup yields CDR1 MGHDK and CDR2 SYGVNS. CDR3 bases: TGTGCCGGCAGTGAGCCCCAGGGCCAGCGTTCACCCCTCCACTTT. Amino acids: CAGSEPQGQRSPLHF. The whole variable domain, remainder taken from reference TRBV25-1 and TRBJ1-6, is EADIYQTPRYLVIGTGKKITLECSQTMGHDKMYWYQQDPGMELHLIHYSYGVNSTEKGDLSSESTVSRIRTEHFPLTLESARPSHTSQYLCAGSEPQGQRSPLHFGNGTRLTVT.

V and J are TRBV29-1 and TRBJ1-2, with 7 positions matching TRBD1. Germline values: CDR1 SQVTM, CDR2 ANQGSEA. CDR3 size: 13 residues. Losses at the gene ends were 7 bases for V and 3 bases for J; bases not matched to a gene: 8. CDR3 coding DNA: TGCAGCGCAGATGGACAGGACTACTATGGCTACACCTTC. It codes for CSADGQDYYGYTF.

In DNA form, the CDR3 reads TGTGCCAGCAGGTGGGACGGCTTGAGTGAAAAACTGTTTTTT. This codes for CASRWDGLSEKLFF. The rearrangement uses TRBV2 and TRBJ1-4, with a weak D call TRBD1 (5 bases). Deletions cut 6 bases from V and 7 bases from J, with 15 bases between. CDR1 is SNHLY, CDR2 FYNNEI, per germline. This CDR3 has 14 residues.

The chain recombines TRBV9 with TRBJ1-6; tentatively, D is TRBD1 (5 bases). CDR1 SGDLS and CDR2 YYNGEE come from the germline V gene. The CDR3 is made up of 13 amino acids. Trimming pared 0 bases from V and 9 bases from J, leaving 7 bases between. The CDR3 sequence: CASSVADSSPLHF. For the CDR3, the DNA is TGTGCCAGCAGCGTAGCCGACAGTTCACCCCTCCACTTT. Based on the CDR3 plus reference TRBV9 and TRBJ1-6, the full variable domain is DSGVTQTPKHLITATGQRVTLRCSPRSGDLSVYWYQQSLDQGLQFLIQYYNGEERAKGNILERFSAQQFPDLHSELNLSSLELGDSALYFCASSVADSSPLHFGNGTRLTVT.

This chain joins TRBV10-3 and TRBJ1-2, with 9 bases aligning to TRBD1. Germline lookup yields CDR1 ENHRY and CDR2 SYGVKD. The junction had 7 bases not matched to a gene; V was cut back by 6 bases and J by 8 bases. The CDR3 is 13 amino acids. CDR3 sequence reads: CAISVTGGSGYTF. The DNA of the CDR3 is TGTGCCATCAGCGTTACAGGGGGCAGCGGCTACACCTTC.

Of note for this clonotype: At one of its ends the junction is not consistent with the germline gene, which may arise from a read error. This chain joins TRBV2 and TRBJ2-5; no clear D gene. The CDR3 totals 12 residues. Germline V gives CDR1 SNHLY, CDR2 FYNNEI. CDR3 in DNA: TGTGCCAGCAGGGAAAGCCAAGAGACCCAGTGCTTC. Amino acid sequence: CASRESQETQCF.

This chain uses TRBV24-1 with TRBJ2-1, with TRBD2 identical over 13 bases. The CDR3 spans 15 residues. The ends lost 8 bases at V and 8 bases at J; junction bases unmatched: 8. The germline V gene has CDR1 KGHDR and CDR2 SFDVKD. The CDR3, as DNA: TGTGCCACCACCGCTGGACTAGCGGGGGCCCATGAGCAGTTCTTC. Translating it yields CATTAGLAGAHEQFF.

This clonotype was counted a few times. The chain has TRBV25-1 and TRBJ1-5; D is unclear. Germline CDR1 MGHDK, CDR2 SYGVNS. This CDR3 spans 15 amino acids. V lost 7 bases, J lost 0 bases, and 13 bases lay in between. DNA of the CDR3: TGTGCCAGCATCCGGGGAGGATATAGCAATCAGCCCCAGCATTTT. Its translation: CASIRGGYSNQPQHF. Full variable domain (remainder filled in from reference TRBV25-1 and TRBJ1-5): EADIYQTPRYLVIGTGKKITLECSQTMGHDKMYWYQQDPGMELHLIHYSYGVNSTEKGDLSSESTVSRIRTEHFPLTLESARPSHTSQYLCASIRGGYSNQPQHFGDGTRLSIL.

The V and J genes are TRBV10-3 and TRBJ2-7, with 7 bases that match TRBD1. V gave up 3 bases and J gave up 0 bases; unmatched junction bases: 5. CDR3 length: 15 residues. Germline V gene sequence: CDR1 ENHRY, CDR2 SYGVKD. The CDR3 bases are TGTGCCATCAGTGACTACGACAGGGCCTCCTACGAGCAGTACTTC. It translates to CAISDYDRASYEQYF.

This clonotype showed up just a few times. The V gene is TRBV2, the J gene TRBJ2-1; 9 nucleotides match TRBD1. Per germline, CDR1 SNHLY and CDR2 FYNNEI. CDR3 length: 15 residues. Trimming cost V 4 bases and J 7 bases; bases outside gene matches: 8. CDR3: CASSAYGTGLNEQFF. The CDR3 DNA follows: TGTGCCAGCAGTGCGTACGGGACAGGGCTGAATGAGCAGTTCTTC.

The sample holds many counts of this clonotype. The chain has TRBV9 and TRBJ2-1; 10 positions match TRBD1. The germline CDR1 and CDR2 sequences are SGDLS and YYNGEE. V lost 0 bases and J lost 8; bases outside the gene matches: 11. CDR3 length: 17 residues. In DNA form, the CDR3 reads TGTGCCAGCAGCGTAGCTACCGGGACAGGGGTTCGGGATGAGCAGTTCTTC. It yields the protein CASSVATGTGVRDEQFF.

The sample holds a few counts of this clonotype. The chain is built from TRBV29-1 and TRBJ2-6, with a weak D call TRBD1 (6 bases). V lost 4 bases to trimming and J lost 0 bases, with 7 bases between them. CDR3 length: 14 residues. Germline loops: CDR1 SQVTM, CDR2 ANQGSEA. CDR3 sequence: CSVVGGSGANVLTF. The DNA for the CDR3 is TGCAGCGTTGTAGGGGGCTCTGGGGCCAACGTCCTGACTTTC.